These T cell receptor beta chains were read from a single sample in a study of regulatory T cells in long-lasting Graves disease. TCRdb called the multiplex PCR reads again in MiXCR, with one record for every CDR3 protein. This table holds about 240,000 distinct CDR3 sequences, 20% to 25% found once. The sequences come from peripheral blood mononuclear cells (PBMCs), collected at new diagnosis, from a patient treated with antithyroid drugs. The receptor source for this set is a female donor with Graves disease. Both conserved end residues are part of each CDR3. A D gene is named only where the DNA matches it firmly.

d_gene	v_gene	j_gene	CDR3aa
.	TRBV20-1	TRBJ2-4	CSADSRGAIQYF
.	TRBV7-2	TRBJ1-2	CASSFRQTNYGYTF
TRBD2	TRBV4-2	TRBJ2-3	CASSQELGAGTDTQYF
.	TRBV5-5	TRBJ1-6	CASSLGWSRNSPLHF
.	TRBV9	TRBJ1-4	CASSVGGATNEKLFF
.	TRBV2	TRBJ2-1	CASRLPYNEQFF
.	TRBV20-1	TRBJ1-2	CSARDGGRSYGYTF
.	TRBV6-1	TRBJ1-5	CASQAGNPNQPQHF
.	TRBV28	TRBJ1-2	CASSLAGPWVGYTF
.	TRBV28	TRBJ2-7	CASAPSLRVNEQYF
.	TRBV7-2	TRBJ1-1	CASSFSGATNTEAFF
.	TRBV10-1	TRBJ2-2	CASSGSNTGELFF
.	TRBV29-1	TRBJ1-2	CSVDGTDYGYTF
.	TRBV12-3/TRBV12-4	TRBJ2-3	CASSYSPGPDTQYF
TRBD1	TRBV20-1	TRBJ1-2	CSAPGGDRGPSNYGYTF
TRBD1	TRBV12-3/TRBV12-4	TRBJ1-1	CASSNRDRNPEAFF
TRBD1	TRBV28	TRBJ2-7	CASSPGQGPRIIIYEQYF
TRBD2	TRBV7-6	TRBJ2-7	CASSPSGGPYEQYF
.	TRBV10-1	TRBJ2-7	CASRSLDGYEQYF
TRBD2	TRBV9	TRBJ2-3	CASSDLLAGGPADTQYF
TRBD2	TRBV2	TRBJ2-2	CASSVHGGGAGELFF
.	TRBV29-1	TRBJ2-2	CSVDRGGGITGELFF
.	TRBV11-2	TRBJ2-2	CASSFRGSGELFF
.	TRBV6-5	TRBJ2-1	CASSYFLHSYNEQFF
.	TRBV5-6	TRBJ1-2	CASSSPLELTGREGYTF
TRBD2	TRBV7-2	TRBJ2-5	CASSLGVSGGQETQYF
TRBD1	TRBV29-1	TRBJ2-7	CSVVGTDTMYEQYF
TRBD1	TRBV29-1	TRBJ2-3	CSTHQGASTDTQYF